This T cell receptor beta chain was observed in a study of T-cell memory formation after mild COVID-19. General study points: Mainly in CM and EM were contracting CD4+ clones; CD8+ were in EMRA.

Germline values: CDR1 SGHTA, CDR2 FQGTGA. Losses at the gene ends were 2 bases for V and 8 bases for J; bases not matched to a gene: 6. The CDR3 loop spans 14 amino acids. As for this clonotype: Antigen unknown.

One entry per CDR3 protein results from TCRdb running MiXCR on the 5' RACE reads. The repertoire consists of about 350,000 distinct CDR3 sequences, with around 20% occurring once and the leading ten covering around 20%. The clonotype was recovered from a man between 18 and 29 years old who had mild COVID-19 (a few samples of this study predate the infection). Cell type and time point are not known. Sequenced input: PBMCs or a T cell subset sorted from them (not recorded which). The V gene is TRBV7-3, the J gene TRBJ2-1, with 7 bases aligning to TRBD2. The CDR3 region has the DNA TGTGCCAGCAGCTTAGCCGGGGGGAGGTATGAGCAGTTCTTC. Residues: CASSLAGGRYEQFF.